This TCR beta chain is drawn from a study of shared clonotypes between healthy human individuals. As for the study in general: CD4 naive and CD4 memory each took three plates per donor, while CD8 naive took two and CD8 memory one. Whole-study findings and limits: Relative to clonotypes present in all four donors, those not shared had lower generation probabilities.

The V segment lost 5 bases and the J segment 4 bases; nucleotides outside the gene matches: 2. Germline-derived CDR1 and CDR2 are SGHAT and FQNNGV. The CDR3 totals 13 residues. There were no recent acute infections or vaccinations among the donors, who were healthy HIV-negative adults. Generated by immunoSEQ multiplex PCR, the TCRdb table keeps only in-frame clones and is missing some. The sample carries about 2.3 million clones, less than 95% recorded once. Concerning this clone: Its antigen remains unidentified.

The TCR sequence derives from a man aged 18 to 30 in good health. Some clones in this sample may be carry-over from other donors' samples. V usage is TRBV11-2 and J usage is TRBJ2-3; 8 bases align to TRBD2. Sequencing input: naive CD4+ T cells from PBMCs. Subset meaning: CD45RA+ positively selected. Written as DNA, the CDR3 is TGTGCCAGCAGCATAGCGGGATCAGATACGCAGTATTTT. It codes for CASSIAGSDTQYF.